The following is a T cell receptor beta chain sequence with its context. Its antigen is unidentified. This record comes from a study of vaccination effects on CD4 cells after COVID-19. Across the study: Participants were given two doses of BNT162b2 or mRNA-1273 vaccine.

Antigen-specific CD4+ T cells were expanded with viral peptide pools in the ViraFEST assay before sequencing. Cells that had been cultured for 10 days were the source of isolated CD4+ T cells. Nucleocapsid antibodies were negative in the vaccine recipients, who had never had SARS-CoV-2 infection. Peptides at roughly 10 ug/ml and IL-2 at roughly 9.3 IU/ml were added to 1.5 million to 2 million PBMC per well. The CDR3 spans 15 residues. Germline trimming cut 4 bases from V and 4 bases from J; bases unmatched to any gene: 9. Germline-derived CDR1 and CDR2 are SGHRS and YFSETQ. Sequencing used immunoSEQ multiplex PCR; TCRdb keeps in-frame clones, though not all of them. The repertoire holds some 68,000 clones, over 70% seen once, with 12% in the top ten.

The sample here was CD4+ T cells from PBMCs cultured with SARS-CoV-2 spike peptides, taken before COVID-19 vaccination. The chain has TRBV5-1 and TRBJ2-5, with TRBD1 matching over 8 bases. The sequence derives from a human donor who received a COVID-19 vaccine. The CDR3 region has the DNA TGCGCCAGCAGCCAAACAGGGGGGATGAGAGAGACCCAGTACTTC. Translating gives CASSQTGGMRETQYF.